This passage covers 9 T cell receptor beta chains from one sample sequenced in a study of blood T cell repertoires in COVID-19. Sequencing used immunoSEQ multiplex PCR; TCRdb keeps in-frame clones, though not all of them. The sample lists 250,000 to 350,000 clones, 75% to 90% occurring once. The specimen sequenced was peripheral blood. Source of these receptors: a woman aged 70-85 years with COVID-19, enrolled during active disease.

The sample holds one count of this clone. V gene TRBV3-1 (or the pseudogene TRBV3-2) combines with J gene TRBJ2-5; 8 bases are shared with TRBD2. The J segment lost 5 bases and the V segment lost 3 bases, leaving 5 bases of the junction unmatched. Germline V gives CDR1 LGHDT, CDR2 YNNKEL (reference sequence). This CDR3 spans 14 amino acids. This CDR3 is CASSQRGAGETQYF. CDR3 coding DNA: TGTGCCAGCAGCCAGCGGGGGGCTGGGGAGACCCAGTACTTC.

CDR3 sequence reads: CASSLSGGTGTQYF. In DNA, the CDR3 is TGTGCCAGCAGCCTTAGCGGGGGGACGGGGACCCAGTACTTC. The chain links TRBV3-1 (or the pseudogene TRBV3-2) to TRBJ2-5, with 10 bases aligning to TRBD2. This CDR3 region has 14 residues. Germline V lookup: CDR1 LGHDT, CDR2 YNNKEL (reference sequence). J was trimmed by 7 bases and V by 4 bases; bases with no gene match: 6.

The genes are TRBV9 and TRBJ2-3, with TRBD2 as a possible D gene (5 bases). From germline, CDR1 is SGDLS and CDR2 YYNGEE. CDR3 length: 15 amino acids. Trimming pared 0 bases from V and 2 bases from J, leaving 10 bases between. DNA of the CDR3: TGTGCCAGCAGCGTAGGAAGCGGCCCCACAGATACGCAGTATTTT. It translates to CASSVGSGPTDTQYF.

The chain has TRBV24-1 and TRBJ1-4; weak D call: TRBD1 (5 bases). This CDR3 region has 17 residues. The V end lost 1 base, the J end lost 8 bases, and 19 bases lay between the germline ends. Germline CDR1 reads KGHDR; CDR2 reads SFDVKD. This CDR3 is CATSDLVLGGSGEKLFF. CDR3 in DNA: TGTGCCACCAGTGATTTAGTCCTCGGGGGGAGTGGGGAAAAACTGTTTTTT.

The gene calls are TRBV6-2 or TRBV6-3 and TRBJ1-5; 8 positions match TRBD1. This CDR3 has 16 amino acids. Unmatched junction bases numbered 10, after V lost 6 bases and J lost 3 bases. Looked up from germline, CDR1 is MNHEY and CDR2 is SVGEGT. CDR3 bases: TGTGCCAGCAGCATGACAGGGGCGGGTTACAATCAGCCCCAGCATTTT. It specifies CASSMTGAGYNQPQHF.

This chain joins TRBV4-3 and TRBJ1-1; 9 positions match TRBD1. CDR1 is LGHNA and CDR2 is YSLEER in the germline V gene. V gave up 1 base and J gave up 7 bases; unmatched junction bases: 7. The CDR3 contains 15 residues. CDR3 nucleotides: TGCGCCAGCAGCCAAGGACAGGGGGGGTGGGGTGAAGCTTTCTTT. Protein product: CASSQGQGGWGEAFF.

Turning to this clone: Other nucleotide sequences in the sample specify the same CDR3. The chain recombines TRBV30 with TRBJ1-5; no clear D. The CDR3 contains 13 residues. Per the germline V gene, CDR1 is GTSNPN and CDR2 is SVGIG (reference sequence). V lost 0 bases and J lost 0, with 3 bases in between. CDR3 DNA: TGTGCCTGGAGTGTCCGTAGCAATCAGCCCCAGCATTTT. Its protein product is CAWSVRSNQPQHF.

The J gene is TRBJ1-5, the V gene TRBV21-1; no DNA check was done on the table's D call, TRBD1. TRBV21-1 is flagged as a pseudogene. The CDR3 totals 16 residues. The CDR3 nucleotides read TGTGCCAGCAGCAAAGGTTGGGGCAGAAGCAATCAGCCCCAGCATTTT. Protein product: CASSKGWGRSNQPQHF.

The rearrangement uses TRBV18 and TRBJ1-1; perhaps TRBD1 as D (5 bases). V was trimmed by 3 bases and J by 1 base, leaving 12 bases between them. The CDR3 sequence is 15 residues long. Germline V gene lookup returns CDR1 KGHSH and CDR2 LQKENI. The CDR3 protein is CASSPSQGENTEAFF. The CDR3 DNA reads TGTGCCAGCTCACCTAGTCAGGGTGAGAACACTGAAGCTTTCTTT.